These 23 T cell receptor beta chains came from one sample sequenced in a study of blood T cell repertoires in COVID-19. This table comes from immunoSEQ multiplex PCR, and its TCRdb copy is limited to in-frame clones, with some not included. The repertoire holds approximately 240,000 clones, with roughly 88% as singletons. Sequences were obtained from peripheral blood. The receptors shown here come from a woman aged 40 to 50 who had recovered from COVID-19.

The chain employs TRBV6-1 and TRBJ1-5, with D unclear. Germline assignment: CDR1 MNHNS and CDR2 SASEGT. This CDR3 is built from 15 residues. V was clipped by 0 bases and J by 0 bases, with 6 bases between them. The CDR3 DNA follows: TGTGCCAGCAGTGAAGCGGCCCTTAGCAATCAGCCCCAGCATTTT. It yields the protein CASSEAALSNQPQHF.

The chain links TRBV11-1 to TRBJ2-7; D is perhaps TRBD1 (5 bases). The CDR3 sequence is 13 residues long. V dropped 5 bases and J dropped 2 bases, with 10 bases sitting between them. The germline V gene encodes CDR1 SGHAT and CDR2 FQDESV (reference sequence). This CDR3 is CASSHGQAYEQYF. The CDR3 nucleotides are TGTGCCAGCAGCCACGGACAAGCCTACGAGCAGTACTTC.

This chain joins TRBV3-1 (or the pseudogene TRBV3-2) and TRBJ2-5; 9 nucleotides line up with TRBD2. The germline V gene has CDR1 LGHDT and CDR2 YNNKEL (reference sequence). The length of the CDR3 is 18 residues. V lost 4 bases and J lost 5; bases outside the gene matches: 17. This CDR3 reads CASSPPSRASGAGETQYF. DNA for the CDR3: TGTGCCAGCAGCCCACCGTCCCGGGCTAGCGGGGCCGGGGAGACCCAGTACTTC.

CDR3 amino acids: CASSPFGGQGGTQYF. Here the CDR3 DNA reads TGTGCCAGCAGCCCCTTCGGCGGGCAGGGGGGGACCCAGTACTTC. This sequence joins TRBV5-4 and TRBJ2-5; weak D call: TRBD1 (7 bases). Germline CDR1 is SGHNT and CDR2 is YYREEE (reference sequence). The CDR3 has 15 amino acids. Between the trimmed V and J ends, which lost 4 bases and 7 bases, there was a span of 20 bases.

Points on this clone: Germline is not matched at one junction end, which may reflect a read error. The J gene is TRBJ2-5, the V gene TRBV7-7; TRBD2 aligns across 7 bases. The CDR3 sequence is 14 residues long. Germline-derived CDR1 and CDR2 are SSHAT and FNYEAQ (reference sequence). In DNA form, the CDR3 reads TGTGCTAGCAGCTTCGCGGGGAGGGGTGAGACCCAGTACTTC. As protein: CASSFAGRGETQYF.

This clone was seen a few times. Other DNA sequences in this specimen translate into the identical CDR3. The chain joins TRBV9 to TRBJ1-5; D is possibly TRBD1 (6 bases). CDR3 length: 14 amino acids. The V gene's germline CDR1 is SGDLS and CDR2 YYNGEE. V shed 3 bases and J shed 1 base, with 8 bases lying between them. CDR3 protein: CASSAGQSNQPQHF. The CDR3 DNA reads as TGTGCCAGCAGCGCCGGACAGAGCAATCAGCCCCAGCATTTT.

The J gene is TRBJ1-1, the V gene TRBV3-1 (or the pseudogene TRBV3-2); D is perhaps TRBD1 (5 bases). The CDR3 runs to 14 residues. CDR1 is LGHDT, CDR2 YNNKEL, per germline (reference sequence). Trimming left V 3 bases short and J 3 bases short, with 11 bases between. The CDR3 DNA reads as TGTGCCAGCAGCCAGGTCGGGGGGTACACTGAAGCTTTCTTT. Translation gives CASSQVGGYTEAFF.

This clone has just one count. This CDR3 is CASSPSGQGATNEKLFF. For the CDR3, the DNA is TGTGCCAGCTCACCCTCCGGGCAGGGGGCAACTAATGAAAAACTGTTTTTT. The chain links TRBV18 to TRBJ1-4; TRBD1 matches at 7 bases. Germline trimming cut 3 bases from V and 0 bases from J; bases unmatched to any gene: 7. The CDR3 has 17 amino acids. Germline V gene sequence: CDR1 KGHSH, CDR2 LQKENI.

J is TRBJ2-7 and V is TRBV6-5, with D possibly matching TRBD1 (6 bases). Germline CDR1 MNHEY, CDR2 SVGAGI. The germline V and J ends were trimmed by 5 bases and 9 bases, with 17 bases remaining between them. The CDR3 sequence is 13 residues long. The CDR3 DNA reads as TGTGCCAGCAGTACGCGACAGGCAGGCCGGCAGTACTTC. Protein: CASSTRQAGRQYF.

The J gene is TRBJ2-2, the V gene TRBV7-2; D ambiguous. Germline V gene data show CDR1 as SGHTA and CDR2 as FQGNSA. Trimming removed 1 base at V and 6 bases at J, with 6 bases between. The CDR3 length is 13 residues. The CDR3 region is CASSLERAGELFF. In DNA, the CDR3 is TGTGCCAGCAGCTTAGAACGCGCCGGGGAGCTGTTTTTT.

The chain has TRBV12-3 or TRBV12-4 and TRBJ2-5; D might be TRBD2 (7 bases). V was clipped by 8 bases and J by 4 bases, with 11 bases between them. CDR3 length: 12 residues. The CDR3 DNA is TGTGCCAGCCTAGGGGGGGGAGAGACCCAGTACTTC. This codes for CASLGGGETQYF.

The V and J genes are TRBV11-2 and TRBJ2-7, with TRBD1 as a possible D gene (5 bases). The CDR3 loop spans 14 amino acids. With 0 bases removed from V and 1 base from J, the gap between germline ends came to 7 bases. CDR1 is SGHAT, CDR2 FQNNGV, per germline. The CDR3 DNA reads TGTGCCAGCAGCTTAGAAAGGGGATCCTACGAGCAGTACTTC. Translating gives CASSLERGSYEQYF.

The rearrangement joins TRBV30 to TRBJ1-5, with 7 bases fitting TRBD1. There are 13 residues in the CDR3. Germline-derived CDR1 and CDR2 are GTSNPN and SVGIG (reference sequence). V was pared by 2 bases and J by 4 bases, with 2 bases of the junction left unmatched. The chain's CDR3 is CAWSTRGNQPQHF. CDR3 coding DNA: TGTGCCTGGAGTACCAGGGGGAATCAGCCCCAGCATTTT.

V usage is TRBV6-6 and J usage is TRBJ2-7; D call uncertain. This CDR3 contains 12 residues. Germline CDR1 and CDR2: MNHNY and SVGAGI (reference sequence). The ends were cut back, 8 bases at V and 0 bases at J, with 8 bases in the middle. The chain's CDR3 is CASCHSSYEQYF. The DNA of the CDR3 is TGTGCCAGCTGCCACAGCTCCTACGAGCAGTACTTC.

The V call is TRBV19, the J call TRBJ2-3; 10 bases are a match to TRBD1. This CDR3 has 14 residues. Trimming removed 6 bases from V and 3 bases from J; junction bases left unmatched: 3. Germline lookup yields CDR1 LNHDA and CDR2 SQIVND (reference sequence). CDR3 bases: TGTGCCAGTAGGCCGGGACAGGGGACAGATACGCAGTATTTT. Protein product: CASRPGQGTDTQYF.

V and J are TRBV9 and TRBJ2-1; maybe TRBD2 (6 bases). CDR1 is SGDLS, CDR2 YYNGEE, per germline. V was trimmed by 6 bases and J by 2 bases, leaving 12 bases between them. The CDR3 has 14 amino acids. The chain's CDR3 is CASNTGEAYNEQFF. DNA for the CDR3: TGTGCCAGCAACACGGGAGAAGCCTACAATGAGCAGTTCTTC.

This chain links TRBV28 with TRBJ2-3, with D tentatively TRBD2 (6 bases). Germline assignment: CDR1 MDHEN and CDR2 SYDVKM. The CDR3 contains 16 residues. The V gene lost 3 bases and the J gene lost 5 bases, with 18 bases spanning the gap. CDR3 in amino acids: CASSFYGGLSGDTQYF. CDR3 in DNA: TGTGCCAGCAGTTTTTACGGGGGACTCTCGGGAGATACGCAGTATTTT.

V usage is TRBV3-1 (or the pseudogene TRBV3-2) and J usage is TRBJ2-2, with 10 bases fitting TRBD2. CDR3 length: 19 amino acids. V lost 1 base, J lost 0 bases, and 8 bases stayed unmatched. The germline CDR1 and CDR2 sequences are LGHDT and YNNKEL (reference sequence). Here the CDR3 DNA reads TGTGCCAGCAGCCAAGTTCTTAGCGGGAGGCGGTCGAACACCGGGGAGCTGTTTTTT. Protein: CASSQVLSGRRSNTGELFF.

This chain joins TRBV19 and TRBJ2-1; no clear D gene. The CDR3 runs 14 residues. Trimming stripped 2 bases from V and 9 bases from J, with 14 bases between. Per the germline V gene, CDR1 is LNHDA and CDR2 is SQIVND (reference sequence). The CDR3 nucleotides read TGTGCCAGTAGTATAAGACTTATGACCGGTGAGCAGTTCTTC. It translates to CASSIRLMTGEQFF.

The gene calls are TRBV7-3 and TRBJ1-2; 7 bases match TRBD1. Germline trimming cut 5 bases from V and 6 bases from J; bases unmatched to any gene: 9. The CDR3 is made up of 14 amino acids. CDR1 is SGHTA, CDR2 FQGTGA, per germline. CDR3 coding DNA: TGTGCCAGCAGCGACCGACAGGGCGGGCATGGCTACACCTTC. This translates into CASSDRQGGHGYTF.

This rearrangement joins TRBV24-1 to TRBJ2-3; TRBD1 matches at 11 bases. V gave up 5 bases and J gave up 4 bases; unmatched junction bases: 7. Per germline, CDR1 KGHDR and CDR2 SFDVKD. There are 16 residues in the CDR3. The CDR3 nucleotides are TGTGCCACCAGTGGGGGTCGGACAGGGGGCCCAGATACGCAGTATTTT. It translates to CATSGGRTGGPDTQYF.

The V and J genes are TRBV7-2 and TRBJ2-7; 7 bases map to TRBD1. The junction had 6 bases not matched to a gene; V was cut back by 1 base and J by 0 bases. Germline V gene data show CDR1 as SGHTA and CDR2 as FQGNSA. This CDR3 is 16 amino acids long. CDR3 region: CASSLGGDSVSYEQYF. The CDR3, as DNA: TGTGCCAGCAGCTTAGGTGGGGACAGCGTCTCCTACGAGCAGTACTTC. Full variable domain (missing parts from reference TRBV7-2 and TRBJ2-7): GAGVSQSPSNKVTEKGKDVELRCDPISGHTALYWYRQSLGQGLEFLIYFQGNSAPDKSGLPSDRFSAERTGGSVSTLTIQRTQQEDSAVYLCASSLGGDSVSYEQYFGPGTRLTVT.

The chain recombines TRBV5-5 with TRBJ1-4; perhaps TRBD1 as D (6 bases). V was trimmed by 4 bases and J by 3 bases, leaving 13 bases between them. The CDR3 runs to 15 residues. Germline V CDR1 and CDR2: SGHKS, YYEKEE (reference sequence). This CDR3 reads CASSTQGRPNEKLFF. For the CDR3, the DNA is TGTGCCAGCAGCACACAGGGTAGGCCTAATGAAAAACTGTTTTTT.